The rows below give T cell receptor beta chains drawn from one sample of a study of cytomegalovirus exposure and HLA in healthy donors. Using immunoSEQ multiplex PCR, the repertoire was profiled, and TCRdb retains in-frame clones only, with some absent. The sample lists tens of thousands of clones, 65% to 90% occurring once. Input material: PBMCs. The receptors stem from a woman aged 18-29 years in good health and CMV-seropositive. CDR3s include the opening cysteine and the closing phenylalanine or tryptophan. Fields, in order: V gene, D gene, J gene, clone size, CDR3 DNA, CDR3 protein. The D gene is left open where the match is weak. Part of the rows lack a size; the others show once, few, many or a class for expanded clones.

TRBV5-4	.	TRBJ2-7	.	TGTGCCAGCAGCTTGCATCCGGACACGTACGAGCAGTACTTC	CASSLHPDTYEQYF
TRBV19	TRBD1	TRBJ1-2	.	TGTGCCAGTAGTCCCCAGGGGGCAGTTGGCTACACCTTC	CASSPQGAVGYTF
TRBV27	TRBD2	TRBJ2-7	.	TGTGCCAGCAGTGAACTAGCGGGAGCCTACGAGCAGTACTTC	CASSELAGAYEQYF
TRBV11-3	.	TRBJ2-1	.	TGTGCCAGCGGGCAGGGTAATGAGCAGTTCTTC	CASGQGNEQFF
TRBV6-1	TRBD2	TRBJ2-1	.	TGTGCCAGCAGTGAAGGGGAGGGCTCCTACAATGAGCAGTTCTTC	CASSEGEGSYNEQFF
TRBV6-4	TRBD2	TRBJ2-3	.	TGTGCCAGCAGTGACTCGAGCGGGGGGGCCACAGATACGCAGTATTTT	CASSDSSGGATDTQYF
TRBV7-9	.	TRBJ1-2	.	TGTGCCAGCAGCTTAGCTCTCGAGCCACCGCGCGGCTACACCTTC	CASSLALEPPRGYTF
TRBV7-8	TRBD1	TRBJ2-2	few	TGTGCCAGCAGCTCGGACAGGGGGGAAACCGGGGAGCTGTTTTTT	CASSSDRGETGELFF
TRBV5-4	.	TRBJ2-1	.	TGTGCCAGCAGCTGGGGCCAGCGCAATGAGCAGTTCTTC	CASSWGQRNEQFF
TRBV28	TRBD1	TRBJ2-3	once	TGTGCCAGCAGCATGACAGGGGGCCGCAATACGCAGTATTTT	CASSMTGGRNTQYF
TRBV29-1	TRBD2	TRBJ2-1	.	TGCAGCGGGACTAGCGGGAGGGCCATCTCGTTGAATGAGCAGTTCTTC	CSGTSGRAISLNEQFF
TRBV7-9	.	TRBJ2-1	.	TGTGCCAGCAGCTTACAGGCGGGATCCTACAATGAGCAGTTCTTC	CASSLQAGSYNEQFF
TRBV6-7	TRBD2	TRBJ2-1	.	TGTGCCAGCAGTTACCCGACTAGCGGGAGAAATTACAATGAGCAGTTCTTC	CASSYPTSGRNYNEQFF
TRBV13	.	TRBJ2-7	.	TGTGCCAGCAGCTTAGTAGGCCCGACAGGTACCGAGCAGTACTTC	CASSLVGPTGTEQYF
TRBV7-3	.	TRBJ2-3	few	TGTGCCAGCAGGGCTTTCCCGGGAGCTCGGGGGACTCTAGATACGCAGTATTTT	CASRAFPGARGTLDTQYF
TRBV27	TRBD2	TRBJ2-7	.	TGTGCCAGCAGTCCGCCGGGGCGGGAGGGCCGCGAGCAGTACTTC	CASSPPGREGREQYF
TRBV30	.	TRBJ2-2	.	TGTGCCTGGAACCCTAGTGACACCGGGGAGCTGTTTTTT	CAWNPSDTGELFF